This record covers a single T cell receptor (beta chain). Its cognate antigen is unknown. The data belong to a study of T cells in narcolepsy. About the study: Enrolled donors included narcolepsy type 1 or type 2 patients and healthy controls.

Findings and limits, study-wide: In some patient and control memory CD4+ samples, autoreactive clones were absent. Healthy controls reportedly lacked the autoreactive clonotypes serially found in patients' blood. HCRT-specific and TRIB2-specific autoreactive clonotypes appeared among same-patient CSF and blood CD4+ clonotypes.

The V and J ends lost 2 bases and 11 bases respectively, with 10 bases between them. Germline lookup yields CDR1 MNHNS and CDR2 SASEGT. This CDR3 region has 12 residues. Profiling relied on immunoSEQ multiplex PCR, and the TCRdb table lists in-frame clones only, not all of them. Among some 30,000 clones listed, about 76% were seen once. The chain employs TRBV6-1 and TRBJ2-1; unclear D gene. Sequencing was performed on CD45RA- memory CD4+ T cells from PBMCs. The receptor was isolated from a human donor with narcolepsy. The CDR3 bases are TGTGCCAGCAGTGAAATGACCCAGAAGCAGTTCTTC. It encodes CASSEMTQKQFF.